This entry lists 27 T cell receptor beta chains sequenced from one sample in a study of shared clonotypes between healthy human individuals. Clones were sequenced by immunoSEQ multiplex PCR, and TCRdb holds only the in-frame ones, with some missing. The sample carries over a million clones, about 80% recorded once. The sequencing sample was made of memory CD4+ T cells from PBMCs. Documented subset: CD45RA-negative fraction. The origin of the receptors is a young man in good health. Some clones in this sample may be carry-over from other donors' samples.

This clone was seen once. The chain combines TRBV12-1 with TRBJ1-5. TRBV12-1 has pseudogene status. This CDR3 spans 16 amino acids. The DNA for the CDR3 is TGTGCCAGCAGCTTTGAAGGCTTGGTGGGGAATCAGCCCCAGCATTTT. Its protein product is CASSFEGLVGNQPQHF.

The chain is built from TRBV5-1 and TRBJ2-7; 8 bases are shared with TRBD1. The germline V gene has CDR1 SGHRS and CDR2 YFSETQ. This CDR3 has 15 amino acids. The ends lost 2 bases at V and 2 bases at J; junction bases unmatched: 6. The CDR3 DNA reads as TGCGCCAGCAGCTTCCGGACAGGGACCACCTACGAGCAGTACTTC. Its protein product is CASSFRTGTTYEQYF.

This clone was counted many times. V usage is TRBV6-5 and J usage is TRBJ2-7, with D unclear. This CDR3 region has 15 residues. Germline assignment: CDR1 MNHEY and CDR2 SVGAGI. V dropped 0 bases and J dropped 1 base, with 10 bases sitting between them. CDR3 nucleotides: TGTGCCAGCAGTTACTCCCCGGCGAAGTCCTACGAGCAGTACTTC. Protein product: CASSYSPAKSYEQYF.

A single count supports this clone. The J gene is TRBJ1-1, the V gene TRBV15; no clear D. CDR1 LNHNV and CDR2 YYDKDF come from the germline V gene (reference sequence). The CDR3 extends over 15 amino acids. V shed 1 base and J shed 0 bases, with 9 bases lying between them. CDR3 nucleotides: TGTGCCACCAGCAGAGGAGCGGGAATGAACACTGAAGCTTTCTTT. Its translation: CATSRGAGMNTEAFF.

The CDR3 DNA sequence: TGTGCCAGCAGAGAAGCGGGAGGCACAGATACGCAGTATTTT. It specifies CASREAGGTDTQYF. The chain joins TRBV28 to TRBJ2-3; 8 bases are shared with TRBD2. The J segment lost 1 base and the V segment lost 6 bases, leaving 3 bases of the junction unmatched. Germline V gives CDR1 MDHEN, CDR2 SYDVKM. The CDR3 extends over 14 amino acids.

The chain recombines TRBV11-3 with TRBJ2-1; D gene unclear. V shed 3 bases and J shed 6 bases, with 15 bases lying between them. Germline loops: CDR1 SGHNT, CDR2 YENEEA. This CDR3 contains 15 residues. The CDR3, as DNA: TGTGCCAGCAGCTTCGACGCCGGGCCACGCAATGAGCAGTTCTTC. It is translated as CASSFDAGPRNEQFF. Using reference TRBV11-3 and TRBJ2-1 for the parts outside the CDR3, the full variable domain is EAGVVQSPRYKIIEKKQPVAFWCNPISGHNTLYWYLQNLGQGPELLIRYENEEAVDDSQLPKDRFSAERLKGVDSTLKIQPAELGDSAVYLCASSFDAGPRNEQFFGPGTRLTVL.

This sequence joins TRBV7-9 and TRBJ1-1; no reliable D call. The V gene lost 6 bases and the J gene lost 1 base, with 15 bases spanning the gap. The germline CDR1 and CDR2 sequences are SEHNR and FQNEAQ (reference sequence). This CDR3 contains 15 residues. The CDR3, as DNA: TGTGCCAGCAGAGAAAATCGACACCAGAACACTGAAGCTTTCTTT. Translation: CASRENRHQNTEAFF.

The rearrangement joins TRBV12-1 to TRBJ2-1; TRBD2 is taken as the D call from the table, unchecked against the DNA. TRBV12-1 is marked as a pseudogene. The CDR3 consists of 21 residues. The CDR3 coding sequence is TGTGCCAGCAGCTTTGAAGTTATGGTGTTGACTAGCGAGCCCTCCTACAATGAGCAGTTCTTC. This encodes CASSFEVMVLTSEPSYNEQFF.

This chain links TRBV28 with TRBJ2-1, with D maybe TRBD2 (6 bases). From germline, CDR1 is MDHEN and CDR2 SYDVKM. This CDR3 is built from 15 residues. V was trimmed by 7 bases and J by 2 bases, leaving 15 bases between them. The CDR3 loop reads CASTILAAPYNEQFF. The CDR3 coding sequence is TGTGCCAGCACGATTTTAGCGGCCCCCTACAATGAGCAGTTCTTC.

This chain connects TRBV6-6 to TRBJ1-1; TRBD1 is a possible D gene (5 bases). This CDR3 has 13 amino acids. The germline gives CDR1 MNHNY, CDR2 SVGAGI (reference sequence). Trimming took off 6 bases at V and 5 bases at J, with 13 bases between the two ends. The CDR3 loop reads CASSPFGGTEAFF. The CDR3 DNA reads TGTGCCAGCAGCCCATTTGGGGGAACTGAAGCTTTCTTT.

For the CDR3, the DNA is TGTGCCAGCAGCACGGGACTAGCGACTTACAATGAGCAGTTCTTC. Translating it yields CASSTGLATYNEQFF. The V call is TRBV7-3, the J call TRBJ2-1, with 10 bases identical to TRBD2. Losses at the gene ends were 5 bases for V and 4 bases for J; bases not matched to a gene: 5. The CDR3 loop spans 15 amino acids. Germline V gene sequence: CDR1 SGHTA, CDR2 FQGTGA.

The chain carries TRBV6-4 and TRBJ1-1; a weak D match, TRBD1 (6 bases). The CDR3 contains 15 residues. CDR1 is MRHNA, CDR2 SNTAGT, per germline. With 4 bases removed from V and 1 base from J, the gap between germline ends came to 13 bases. CDR3: CASSGPLQGNTEAFF. The CDR3 DNA sequence: TGTGCCAGCAGTGGGCCCCTACAGGGGAACACTGAAGCTTTCTTT.

This rearrangement joins TRBV4-1 to TRBJ2-7; D possibly matches TRBD1 or TRBD2 (6 bases each). The germline V gene has CDR1 MGHRA and CDR2 YSYEKL. The CDR3 extends over 18 amino acids. V was shortened by 1 base and J by 2 bases, with 21 bases between the two germline ends. In DNA, the CDR3 is TGCGCCAGCAGCCAAGGTCAATTAGGGGGGAGTTTAGCCTACGAGCAGTACTTC. Residues: CASSQGQLGGSLAYEQYF.

For this clone: A read error is the likely source, as a far larger clone sits one nucleotide away. Different DNA sequences within this sample yield the same CDR3. V gene TRBV5-6 combines with J gene TRBJ2-1; D uncertain. The CDR3 consists of 15 residues. Between the trimmed V and J ends, which lost 1 base and 4 bases, there was a span of 12 bases. CDR1 is SGHDT and CDR2 is YYEEEE in the germline V gene. In DNA form, the CDR3 reads TGTGCCAGCAGCTTGTCCCTTTTATCGTACAATGAGCAGTTCTTC. The encoded protein is CASSLSLLSYNEQFF.

J is TRBJ2-7 and V is TRBV18; TRBD1 aligns across 9 bases. Germline CDR1 and CDR2: KGHSH and LQKENI. This CDR3 comprises 15 residues. J gave up 1 base and V 1 base, and 2 bases lay outside the gene matches. CDR3 amino acids: CASSPLGQGSYEQYF. In DNA form, the CDR3 reads TGTGCCAGCTCACCACTTGGACAGGGGTCCTACGAGCAGTACTTC.

This sequence joins TRBV28 and TRBJ2-4; unclear D gene. This CDR3 has 17 residues. Germline-derived CDR1 and CDR2 are MDHEN and SYDVKM. V was shortened by 6 bases and J by 5 bases, with 23 bases between the two germline ends. Here the CDR3 reads CASSWNWAPDSQNIQYF. CDR3 bases: TGTGCCAGCAGCTGGAACTGGGCCCCGGATAGCCAAAACATTCAGTACTTC. The full variable domain, its missing parts supplied by reference TRBV28 and TRBJ2-4, is DVKVTQSSRYLVKRTGEKVFLECVQDMDHENMFWYRQDPGLGLRLIYFSYDVKMKEKGDIPEGYSVSREKKERFSLILESASTNQTSMYLCASSWNWAPDSQNIQYFGAGTRLSVL.

Comments on this clone: Sequence at one end of the junction differs from germline and may be a read error. The chain's CDR3 is CASSSNFRDRRRVLF. For the CDR3, the DNA is TGTGCCAGTAGTAGTAACTTCCGGGACAGGCGACGCGTGCTCTTT. The V call is TRBV19, the J call TRBJ1-1, with TRBD1 identical over 8 bases. Germline V CDR1 and CDR2: LNHDA, SQIVND (reference sequence). CDR3 length: 15 amino acids.

This chain links TRBV5-6 with TRBJ2-3; TRBD1 or TRBD2 may be the D gene (5 bases each). Germline V gene data show CDR1 as SGHDT and CDR2 as YYEEEE. This CDR3 contains 14 residues. V lost 2 bases, J lost 5 bases, and 12 bases lay in between. In nucleotides, the CDR3 is TGTGCCAGCAGCTTCTTGAGTGGGGGAGATACGCAGTATTTT. It is translated as CASSFLSGGDTQYF.

The rearrangement joins TRBV7-2 to TRBJ1-2, with D possibly matching TRBD1 (6 bases). The germline V gene encodes CDR1 SGHTA and CDR2 FQGNSA. CDR3 length: 15 residues. V lost 5 bases, J lost 4 bases, and 17 bases lay in between. The CDR3 nucleotides are TGTGCCAGCAGCCCACCTACAGGGTATCGCTATGGCTACACCTTC. It translates to CASSPPTGYRYGYTF.

This clone was seen ten or more times. This chain uses TRBV19 with TRBJ2-5, with D tentatively TRBD2 (5 bases). CDR3 length: 15 residues. Germline-derived CDR1 and CDR2 are LNHDA and SQIVND (reference sequence). With 5 bases removed from V and 5 bases from J, the gap between germline ends came to 18 bases. The CDR3 loop reads CASSASGSTGETQYF. The CDR3 bases are TGTGCCAGTAGTGCGAGCGGTTCCACGGGGGAGACCCAGTACTTC. The variable domain in full, completed from reference TRBV19 and TRBJ2-5, reads DGGITQSPKYLFRKEGQNVTLSCEQNLNHDAMYWYRQDPGQGLRLIYYSQIVNDFQKGDIAEGYSVSREKKESFPLTVTSAQKNPTAFYLCASSASGSTGETQYFGPGTRLLVL.

The gene calls are TRBV5-1 and TRBJ2-6; a possible D gene is TRBD2 (6 bases). The V gene's germline CDR1 is SGHRS and CDR2 YFSETQ. The CDR3 is 16 amino acids. V lost 0 bases, J lost 0 bases, and 7 bases lay in between. The CDR3 loop is CASSLGDFSGANVLTF. The CDR3 region has the DNA TGCGCCAGCAGCTTGGGGGACTTCTCTGGGGCCAACGTCCTGACTTTC.

CDR3 protein: CASSSRSLGYTQYF. The CDR3 region has the DNA TGTGCCAGCAGTTCCCGGTCCCTGGGGTATACGCAGTATTTT. V and J are TRBV6-5 and TRBJ2-3; D not certain. From germline, CDR1 is MNHEY and CDR2 SVGAGI. This CDR3 has 14 amino acids. V was trimmed by 4 bases and J by 7 bases, leaving 15 bases between them.

V is TRBV18 and J is TRBJ1-2; D may be TRBD1 (5 bases). Looked up from germline, CDR1 is KGHSH and CDR2 is LQKENI. CDR3 length: 20 amino acids. The germline V and J ends were trimmed by 2 bases and 0 bases, with 25 bases remaining between them. CDR3 sequence: CASSPSLFLTATPSNYGYTF. The CDR3 bases are TGTGCCAGCTCACCAAGTCTTTTCTTGACAGCGACGCCTTCTAACTATGGCTACACCTTC.

The J gene is TRBJ2-5, the V gene TRBV6-5; TRBD2 might be the D (6 bases). The CDR3 consists of 13 residues. V was shortened by 4 bases and J by 5 bases, with 11 bases between the two germline ends. Per germline, CDR1 MNHEY and CDR2 SVGAGI. CDR3 DNA sequence: TGTGCCAGCAGTTTTACTAGCACGGAGACCCAGTACTTC. Its translation: CASSFTSTETQYF.

The sample holds one count of this clone. A far larger clone is just one base off, so this is likely a read error. This likely comes from a read error, as the CDR3 has no conserved phenylalanine or tryptophan at its end. The rearrangement joins TRBV30 to TRBJ1-5; D not resolved. V shed 1 base and J shed 7 bases, with 11 bases lying between them. CDR1 GTSNPN and CDR2 SVGIG come from the germline V gene (reference sequence). The CDR3 extends over 13 amino acids. CDR3 protein: CAWSGGGNQPQHS. CDR3 coding DNA: TGTGCCTGGAGTGGGGGAGGGAACCAGCCCCAGCATTCT.

The V gene is TRBV7-2, the J gene TRBJ2-5; D might be TRBD2 (7 bases). CDR1 SGHTA and CDR2 FQGNSA come from the germline V gene. CDR3 length: 15 amino acids. V lost 1 base to trimming and J lost 4 bases, with 13 bases between them. The CDR3: CASSLGHREGETQYF. The CDR3 nucleotides read TGTGCCAGCAGCTTAGGGCACAGGGAGGGAGAGACCCAGTACTTC.

The sample holds one count of this clone. The rearrangement links TRBV18 to TRBJ2-1; D may correspond to TRBD1 or TRBD2 (5 bases each). CDR1 is KGHSH and CDR2 is LQKENI in the germline V gene. V was trimmed by 4 bases and J by 7 bases, leaving 11 bases between them. CDR3 size: 13 residues. CDR3 sequence reads: CASSLLAGNEQFF. The CDR3 region has the DNA TGTGCCAGCTCACTGCTAGCAGGGAATGAGCAGTTCTTC. The variable domain in full, completed from reference TRBV18 and TRBJ2-1, reads NAGVMQNPRHLVRRRGQEARLRCSPMKGHSHVYWYRQLPEEGLKFMVYLQKENIIDESGMPKERFSAEFPKEGPSILRIQQVVRGDSAAYFCASSLLAGNEQFFGPGTRLTVL.